A single sample gave rise to the 10 T cell receptor beta chains below, sequenced in a study of T cell responses to AZD1222 COVID-19 vaccine. Profiling relied on immunoSEQ multiplex PCR, and the TCRdb table lists in-frame clones only, not all of them. The sample contains 110,000 to 150,000 clones, 85% to 95% of which appear only once. Sequenced material: peripheral blood, taken on day 0 of AZD1222 vaccination. These receptors were collected from an adult in good health.

This rearrangement joins TRBV7-9 to TRBJ2-7, with D perhaps matching TRBD2 (5 bases). The CDR3 consists of 14 residues. CDR1 is SEHNR and CDR2 is FQNEAQ in the germline V gene (reference sequence). V lost 6 bases and J lost 0, with 12 bases in between. This chain's CDR3 is CASSTIEGSYEQYF. The DNA of the CDR3 is TGTGCCAGCAGTACAATAGAGGGCTCCTACGAGCAGTACTTC.

The chain employs TRBV19 and TRBJ1-5; a possible D gene is TRBD1 (5 bases). Germline CDR1 is LNHDA and CDR2 is SQIVND (reference sequence). Trimming left V 7 bases short and J 0 bases short, with 16 bases between. CDR3 length: 16 amino acids. CDR3 coding DNA: TGTGCCAGTACTTCGAACAGGCGGGATAGCAATCAGCCCCAGCATTTT. As protein: CASTSNRRDSNQPQHF.

The chain has TRBV28 and TRBJ2-7, with a weak D call TRBD2 (6 bases). Per germline, CDR1 MDHEN and CDR2 SYDVKM. V lost 11 bases to trimming and J lost 5 bases, with 16 bases between them. This CDR3 contains 12 residues. In nucleotides, the CDR3 is TGTGCCGGCGGCGGGACTGGGGACGAGCAGTACTTC. Translated: CAGGGTGDEQYF.

This clone was counted a single time. The chain links TRBV2 to TRBJ2-2; 11 bases align to TRBD1. Germline CDR1 SNHLY, CDR2 FYNNEI. V lost 10 bases to trimming and J lost 7 bases; unmatched junction nucleotides: 5. This CDR3 spans 13 amino acids. The CDR3 region is CATGDRGDGELFF. The CDR3 coding sequence is TGTGCCACAGGGGACAGGGGGGACGGGGAGCTGTTTTTT.

The CDR3 protein is CASSLIYNEQFF. The CDR3 DNA reads TGTGCCAGCAGTTTGATCTACAATGAGCAGTTCTTC. The chain carries TRBV12-3 or TRBV12-4 and TRBJ2-1; no firm D call. The CDR3 totals 12 residues. With 3 bases removed from V and 3 bases from J, the gap between germline ends came to 3 bases.

V and J are TRBV5-8 and TRBJ1-6; TRBD1 agrees at 7 bases. This CDR3 region has 14 residues. The V gene's germline CDR1 is SGHTS and CDR2 YDEGEE. The V and J ends lost 0 bases and 7 bases, in that order; junction bases with no gene match: 1. The CDR3 loop is CASSLGQGNSPLHF. CDR3 DNA: TGTGCCAGCAGCTTGGGACAGGGAAATTCACCCCTCCACTTT.

The chain combines TRBV10-3 with TRBJ2-3, with D perhaps matching TRBD2 (6 bases). This CDR3 region has 13 residues. Germline V gene data show CDR1 as ENHRY and CDR2 as SYGVKD. V was pared by 11 bases and J by 2 bases, with 14 bases between. CDR3 residues: CAARDSYTDTQYF. The CDR3 DNA follows: TGTGCCGCGCGGGACTCCTACACAGATACGCAGTATTTT.

In this sample, this clone turned up once. The chain uses TRBV28 and TRBJ1-2; weak D call: TRBD1 (5 bases). This CDR3 comprises 12 residues. Germline CDR1 and CDR2: MDHEN and SYDVKM. The ends were cut back, 7 bases at V and 6 bases at J, with 12 bases in the middle. The CDR3 region has the DNA TGTGCCAGCAATCCTGGGGGGGATGGCTACACCTTC. This gives the protein CASNPGGDGYTF.

The chain has TRBV21-1 and TRBJ1-2. TRBV21-1 is recorded as a pseudogene. The CDR3 spans 15 residues. CDR3 sequence reads: CASSKGSRYLGGYTF. The CDR3 DNA sequence: TGTGCCAGCAGCAAAGGGTCGCGGTATTTAGGTGGCTACACCTTC.

The chain carries TRBV29-1 and TRBJ1-1; D remains unclear. Germline CDR1 reads SQVTM; CDR2 reads ANQGSEA. CDR3 length: 14 amino acids. V lost 5 bases to trimming and J lost 3 bases, with 16 bases between them. CDR3 in amino acids: CSVRVLEVYTEAFF. The CDR3 nucleotides are TGCAGCGTTCGGGTGTTAGAGGTCTACACTGAAGCTTTCTTT.